One T cell receptor (beta chain) is described in this entry. Its antigen is unknown. The study drew donors from healthy Caucasian individuals in Russia aged roughly 6 to 100. From germline, CDR1 is SNHLY and CDR2 FYNNEI. The CDR3 runs to 15 residues. Using a J-beta primer mix together with a sample-barcoded 5' primer, a second PCR was run for 7 to 11 cycles. TCRdb re-analysed the 5' RACE reads in MiXCR, keeping a single row per CDR3 protein. The sample carries 650,000 to 950,000 distinct CDR3 sequences, about 42% recorded once. These data belong to a study of blood T cells in healthy people across ages. Findings and caveats of the study: PBMCs left unsorted prevented a conclusive naive versus antigen-experienced comparison. A strong correlation was seen between TCR beta diversity and naive T cell percentage. It was the long-lived donors that had more naive CD4+ cells and higher diversity than aged donors.

This chain connects TRBV2 to TRBJ2-7, with 8 bases identical to TRBD2. The end of the DNA aligns better with TRBJ2-5, so the J call may be wrong. This TCR was sampled from a man between 60 and 70 years old in good health. Sequencing was carried out using blood. CDR3 region: CASSEILGGGETQYF. DNA for the CDR3: TGTGCCAGCAGTGAAATCCTCGGGGGGGGAGAGACCCAGTACTTC.